The present entry profiles one T cell receptor beta chain with its context. Its antigen has not been determined. Within one base of it there is no much larger clone, and no base qualities were kept. The data stem from a study of blood T cell repertoires in COVID-19 (dated by TCRdb to 2020 to 2021). Describing the broader study: Samples covering the acute and convalescent phases of COVID-19 were provided by collaborators in the United States, Italy and Spain. The prospective study material was composed of cDNA or gDNA derived from T cells, B-cell-depleted T cells, or PBMCs. Subjects who had been exposed to COVID-19, were actively infected with it, or had recovered from it provided the deeply sampled blood TCRbeta repertoires that made up the dataset. The repertoires were released in a freely available public database meant as a resource for research on the immune response to SARS-CoV-2. The samples were drawn from the first 160 participants of the ongoing ImmuneRACE study and from 1,254 subjects provided by 6 global collaborators. Nearly every sample came with metadata listing a de-identified subject ID, COVID-19 status, age in years and sex. Where available, HLA class I and class II types were obtained from metadata supplied by the sample provider rather than from assay-based typing. The paper as a whole reports these results and caveats: The quantity of clinical and demographic metadata differed by source and by participant and was supplied without curation.

The collaborating institutions used their own protocols to collect whole blood in K2EDTA tubes. Collaborator samples were shipped for TCRbeta analysis as frozen whole blood, isolated PBMCs, or DNA extracted from either sample type. Looking up the germline V gene yields CDR1 SNHLY and CDR2 FYNNEI. V is shortened by 5 bases, J by 3 bases, and the region joining them spans 13 bases. CDR3 length: 14 amino acids, cysteine to phenylalanine. Kept here is only the CDR3 DNA, which spans 42 bases and is read in frame from base 1. TCRbeta CDR3 regions were amplified from genomic DNA using the immunoSEQ Assay, a bias-controlled multiplex PCR. As for the authors' bioinformatics: Within the assay, amplification of reference gene primers was used to estimate how many nucleated cells each sample contained. To quantify the absolute abundance of each unique TCRbeta CDR3 rearrangement, sequence reads were collapsed and filtered. For each sample, productive Simpson clonality was calculated by taking the square root of Simpson's diversity index across productive rearrangements. Entries here come from immuneACCESS through TCRdb and include only in-frame sequences with V and J called. Some clones fail to appear in such tables; in the studies checked, an unresolved V gene covers under half of the shortfall, and the cause of the remainder is unknown. The V and J calls and clone size are taken from that table; D and trimming were inferred from the DNA. This sample is represented by about 400,000 clones; more than 75% of them were singletons. The ten biggest clones cover about 2.9% of the sample.

The specimen sequenced was peripheral blood. The TCR originated in a human donor in a cohort sampled during active COVID-19. The chain is made from TRBV2 and TRBJ1-2; TRBD1 could be the D gene, as 5 bases match. The CDR3 corresponds to CASSSLLTDYGYTF. The bases are TGTGCCAGCAGTTCACTCTTGACAGACTATGGCTACACCTTC.